This entry features one T cell receptor beta chain sequence. This clonotype was observed many times. What antigen it recognizes has not been identified. Within one base of it there is no much larger clone, and no base qualities were kept. The CDR3 starts with the cysteine, ends with the phenylalanine, and has 13 residues. Only the CDR3 part of the read is kept: 39 bases, read in frame from the first base. The CDR1 and CDR2 encoded by the germline V gene are SQVTM and ANQGSEA. The junction shows trimming of 6 bases on V and 5 bases on J, plus 16 bases between the germline ends. Per the publication, the time point label means: patch test 2, 6 weeks after DPC sensitization. Reading the label with the study, this specimen's treatment or condition is: therapeutic diphenylcyclopropenone sensitization with weekly scalp DPC. Blood at each patch-test visit was drawn before the patch test was applied. Eligible patients were aged 18 to 70, diagnosed with alopecia, deemed suitable for DPC therapy, and excluded if pregnant. Total RNA was extracted from unfractionated whole blood collected in Tempus Blood RNA tubes.

This sample was included in a study of human T cells and chemical hapten exposure (dated by TCRdb to about 2021). About the investigation overall: For sensitization, 2% DPC in acetone was applied to a roughly 2 cm by roughly 2 cm area of upper inner arm skin. In alopecia patients, the study followed how the peripheral blood TCR repertoire changed in vivo over primary and secondary sensitization to diphenylcyclopropenone (DPC), a hapten. Patch testing was performed on the upper back with Finn chambers containing 0.01% DPC, and the patch tests were scored after 6 days according to International Contact Dermatitis Research Group standards. For TCR sequencing, blood came from over 25 alopecia patients at anywhere from one to four time points (pre-sensitization, 2, 6 and 24 weeks). Libraries were combined into a pool for sequencing, and differences in TCR yield between samples came mainly from small differences in library volumes within the pool. Blood was sampled from patients pre-sensitization (week 0) and at 2, 6 and about 24 weeks after DPC sensitization. Patients additionally received weekly therapeutic DPC doses to the scalp throughout the approximately 25-week study period. The mostly female patient cohort included alopecia areata with under or over 50% scalp involvement, alopecia totalis and alopecia universalis.

The library was made by RACE. The instrument given in TCRdb is NextSeq 500. Library preparation attached unique molecular identifiers to individual cDNA molecules for quantitative, reproducible TCR counting. For every blood RNA sample, sequencing covered both the TCR alpha and TCR beta chains. The authors' analysis ran thus. A median of around 100,000 TCRs per sample was observed, with a range of about 20,000 to 750,000. V, J and CDR3 annotation of the TCR reads was performed with the Decombinator software suite. Every sample was subsampled to the same number of TCRs (28,000) for the PS versus PT1 abundance plots. Expanded TCRs were defined as absent before sensitization and observed at least eight times at the 2-week time point. Through fastp at Q25 and MiXCR, TCRdb rebuilt clones from the public reads, retaining in-frame beta chains. Each CDR3 protein gets just one entry, which takes the most common genes and DNA from the rows behind it. It is TCRdb's table, rather than the study itself, that gives the V and J calls and clone size. Here the sample has roughly 84,000 distinct CDR3 sequences; less than 11% occur a single time. The top ten constitute more than 4% of the sample.

Study-level results and caveats: Expanded TCRs formed significantly more large CDR3 similarity clusters than pre-sensitization or healthy control sets, consistent with antigen-driven responses. After repeated subsampling, changes were observed in the strength of the expansion versus patch-test correlation and in the threshold at which the correlation became significant. Alopecia, a presumed autoimmune disease, was present in all patients, so the immune response of the patients might differ from that of healthy individuals. Patch test score correlated positively with the number of PT1 expanded TCRs, reaching significance at thresholds 8, 16 and 32 but not at 4. No change with DPC sensitization was found in the number of TCRs above 1 in 1000 frequency, and no evidence of global repertoire structure alterations was found.

The chain is made from TRBV29-1 and TRBJ1-1, with the D gene too uncertain to name. The receptor's source is a woman aged 45-65 years with alopecia areata. Some clones in this sample may be carry-over from other donors' samples. The sequences come from whole blood, collected in connection with sensitization to the hapten diphenylcyclopropenone (DPC). The CDR3: CSVYLDSLTEAFF. The nucleotide sequence is given as TGCAGCGTATATTTGGACTCACTTACTGAAGCTTTCTTT.